This passage covers 21 T cell receptor beta chains from one sample sequenced in a study of blood T cell repertoires in COVID-19. Produced via immunoSEQ multiplex PCR; TCRdb's table is partial and in-frame only. Of nearly 65,000 clones in the sample, around 80% were seen once. The sequenced sample consisted of peripheral blood. Receptor source: a human donor in a cohort sampled during active COVID-19.

This chain joins TRBV27 and TRBJ1-2, with 7 bases identical to TRBD1. Trimming cost V 5 bases and J 4 bases; bases outside gene matches: 10. Germline V gene sequence: CDR1 MNHEY, CDR2 SMNVEV (reference sequence). The CDR3 extends over 15 amino acids. This CDR3 is CASSPATGFFYGYTF. CDR3 nucleotides: TGTGCCAGCAGTCCCGCGACAGGGTTTTTCTATGGCTACACCTTC.

A single count supports this clone. V usage is TRBV19 and J usage is TRBJ1-6; D unresolved. The length of the CDR3 is 16 residues. Germline assignment: CDR1 LNHDA and CDR2 SQIVND (reference sequence). The V end was cut by 6 bases, the J end by 0 bases, with 12 bases between. CDR3 bases: TGTGCCAGTAGGGGTGGAGCAAGCTCCTATAATTCACCCCTCCACTTT. It translates to CASRGGASSYNSPLHF.

The genes are TRBV27 and TRBJ2-3; TRBD2 might be the D (5 bases). Trimming stripped 3 bases from V and 1 base from J, with 11 bases between. The CDR3 length is 15 residues. CDR1 is MNHEY and CDR2 is SMNVEV in the germline V gene (reference sequence). CDR3 DNA sequence: TGTGCCAGCAGTTTCATTAGCGACGGCACAGATACGCAGTATTTT. It encodes CASSFISDGTDTQYF.

The V call is TRBV9, the J call TRBJ1-2, with D unclear. CDR3 length: 11 amino acids. V lost 4 bases to trimming and J lost 3 bases, with 4 bases between them. The V gene's germline CDR1 is SGDLS and CDR2 YYNGEE. The CDR3 loop is CASSRDYGYTF. Here the CDR3 DNA reads TGTGCCAGCAGCAGAGACTATGGCTACACCTTC.

V usage is TRBV5-6 and J usage is TRBJ2-3; D perhaps matches TRBD2 (7 bases). The CDR3 runs to 17 residues. The germline V and J ends were trimmed by 4 bases and 4 bases, with 22 bases remaining between them. The germline V gene has CDR1 SGHDT and CDR2 YYEEEE. The CDR3 bases are TGTGCCAGCAGCGCATATCTAGCGGAGGAGGGGGCAGATACGCAGTATTTT. This codes for CASSAYLAEEGADTQYF.

A single count supports this clone. The rearrangement joins TRBV30 to TRBJ1-1; TRBD1 matches 9 bases. V was pared by 2 bases and J by 6 bases, with 4 bases of the junction left unmatched. The CDR3 sequence is 13 residues long. Germline CDR1 reads GTSNPN; CDR2 reads SVGIG (reference sequence). CDR3 in DNA: TGTGCCTGGAGTTCACAGGGGGCGGCTGAAGCTTTCTTT. Translation gives CAWSSQGAAEAFF.

The chain is built from TRBV3-1 (or the pseudogene TRBV3-2) and TRBJ2-7; 10 bases are a match to TRBD2. The CDR3 covers 14 residues. Germline V CDR1 and CDR2: LGHDT, YNNKEL (reference sequence). J was trimmed by 6 bases and V by 4 bases; bases with no gene match: 6. CDR3 DNA: TGTGCCAGCAGCCCCTTAGCGGGGGGCCTCGAGCAGTACTTC. Its protein product is CASSPLAGGLEQYF.

This clone was observed a handful of times. The chain uses TRBV4-2 and TRBJ1-6; 9 bases agree with TRBD1. Germline CDR1 reads LGHNA; CDR2 reads YNFKEQ. V lost 2 bases to trimming and J lost 7 bases; unmatched junction nucleotides: 6. CDR3 length equals 16 residues. The CDR3 DNA sequence: TGTGCCAGCAGCCAAAAACTTACAGGGGGCAATTCACCCCTCCACTTT. This gives the protein CASSQKLTGGNSPLHF.

CDR3 nucleotide sequence: TGTGCCAGCCCGACCCCGGACCCGACAGGGCAAGAGACCCAGTACTTC. The encoded protein is CASPTPDPTGQETQYF. The chain has TRBV27 and TRBJ2-5; 7 bases line up with TRBD1. Germline V CDR1 and CDR2: MNHEY, SMNVEV (reference sequence). The CDR3 totals 16 residues. J lost 2 bases, V lost 8 bases, and 14 bases had no gene match.

The V call is TRBV2, the J call TRBJ2-7; D unresolved. Per germline, CDR1 SNHLY and CDR2 FYNNEI. The CDR3 sequence is 15 residues long. The V and J ends lost 0 bases and 5 bases respectively, with 14 bases between them. The CDR3 region is CASSEALRVRHEQYF. CDR3 nucleotides: TGTGCCAGCAGTGAAGCGCTTCGGGTTCGACACGAGCAGTACTTC.

The chain links TRBV9 to TRBJ1-2; 10 nucleotides agree with TRBD1. The J segment lost 4 bases and the V segment lost 2 bases, leaving 11 bases of the junction unmatched. The V gene's germline CDR1 is SGDLS and CDR2 YYNGEE. This CDR3 comprises 17 residues. The CDR3 coding sequence is TGTGCCAGCAGCGTTAACCCCGGGACAGGGGACCGCTATGGCTACACCTTC. Protein sequence: CASSVNPGTGDRYGYTF.

This clone turned up a few times. The chain links TRBV13 to TRBJ1-2; possibly TRBD1 for D (5 bases). The ends were cut back, 0 bases at V and 6 bases at J, with 11 bases in the middle. This CDR3 comprises 14 residues. Per germline, CDR1 PRHDT and CDR2 FYEKMQ (reference sequence). The DNA for the CDR3 is TGTGCCAGCAGCTTAGGCCGCAGGGAGGATGGCTACACCTTC. Amino acid sequence: CASSLGRREDGYTF.

V and J are TRBV7-6 and TRBJ1-3; D gene ambiguous. The CDR3 runs 13 residues. V was clipped by 5 bases and J by 0 bases, with 5 bases between them. Germline values: CDR1 SGHVS, CDR2 FNYEAQ. The CDR3 protein is CASSLSSGNTIYF. As DNA, the CDR3 is TGTGCCAGCAGCCTCTCCTCTGGAAACACCATATATTTT.

This chain uses TRBV6-5 with TRBJ1-2, with 7 nucleotides matching TRBD1. Germline CDR1 and CDR2: MNHEY and SVGAGI. Unmatched junction bases numbered 11, after V lost 5 bases and J lost 8 bases. This CDR3 has 14 amino acids. CDR3 coding DNA: TGTGCCAGCAGTCCGCAGACAGGGCTGAGAGGCTACACCTTC. Residues: CASSPQTGLRGYTF.

The chain combines TRBV27 with TRBJ2-1; TRBD2 aligns across 7 bases. Trimming cost V 3 bases and J 12 bases; bases outside gene matches: 11. Germline assignment: CDR1 MNHEY and CDR2 SMNVEV (reference sequence). The CDR3 consists of 14 residues. CDR3 in amino acids: CASSFGRFGTTQFF. The CDR3 DNA follows: TGTGCCAGCAGTTTCGGCAGATTCGGGACTACGCAGTTCTTC.

The V and J genes are TRBV4-3 and TRBJ1-1; D not certain. Trimming left V 3 bases short and J 6 bases short, with 11 bases between. Germline lookup yields CDR1 LGHNA and CDR2 YSLEER. The length of the CDR3 is 13 residues. CDR3 in DNA: TGCGCCAGCAGCCATATTGCGGGAGCTGAAGCTTTCTTT. Its protein product is CASSHIAGAEAFF.

The chain links TRBV9 to TRBJ1-2, with D perhaps TRBD1 (5 bases). Trimming removed 3 bases from V and 3 bases from J, with 15 bases in between. The CDR3 is 15 amino acids. Germline V CDR1 and CDR2: SGDLS, YYNGEE. This CDR3 reads CASSAWDRGYYGYTF. Written as DNA, the CDR3 is TGTGCCAGCAGCGCCTGGGACCGGGGGTACTATGGCTACACCTTC.

The chain carries TRBV28 and TRBJ1-1; 7 nucleotides line up with TRBD1. The CDR3 length is 16 residues. J lost 4 bases, V lost 2 bases, and 10 bases had no gene match. Per germline, CDR1 MDHEN and CDR2 SYDVKM. CDR3 in amino acids: CASSLRGRQGSTEAFF. In DNA, the CDR3 is TGTGCCAGCAGTTTAAGGGGTCGACAGGGTTCCACTGAAGCTTTCTTT.

The V gene is TRBV4-2, the J gene TRBJ1-1; tentatively, D is TRBD1 (5 bases). The ends were cut back, 0 bases at V and 3 bases at J, with 8 bases in the middle. The CDR3 spans 14 residues. Germline values: CDR1 LGHNA, CDR2 YNFKEQ. The CDR3 DNA sequence: TGTGCCAGCAGCCAAGACCAGGGTCACACTGAAGCTTTCTTT. Protein: CASSQDQGHTEAFF.

This clone has a handful of counts. The V gene is TRBV5-6, the J gene TRBJ1-1, with D uncertain. V shed 4 bases and J shed 8 bases, with 15 bases lying between them. Germline V CDR1 and CDR2: SGHDT, YYEEEE. The CDR3 extends over 13 amino acids. The chain's CDR3 is CASSEGLLTEAFF. The CDR3, as DNA: TGTGCCAGCAGCGAAGGACTATTGACCGAAGCTTTCTTT.

J is TRBJ1-1 and V is TRBV29-1, with a tentative D call TRBD1 (6 bases). V lost 6 bases to trimming and J lost 4 bases, with 12 bases between them. This CDR3 is 12 amino acids long. CDR1 is SQVTM and CDR2 is ANQGSEA in the germline V gene. CDR3 in DNA: TGCAGCGTGGGGCCCAGGGGCACTGAAGCTTTCTTT. Translation gives CSVGPRGTEAFF.